The 19 T cell receptor beta chains below all came from one sample that was sequenced in a study of cytomegalovirus exposure and HLA in healthy donors. Researchers ran the PCR with 60 Vbeta and 13 Jbeta primers. The method was immunoSEQ multiplex PCR; TCRdb's version includes in-frame clones alone and lacks a portion of them. The sample records approximately 180,000 clones, roughly 79% being singletons. Sequenced material: PBMCs. These receptors all stem from a man aged 35 to 55 in good health and CMV-seropositive.

This sequence joins TRBV4-2 and TRBJ2-1, with a possible D match to TRBD2 (6 bases). V shed 3 bases and J shed 6 bases, with 15 bases lying between them. The CDR3 totals 15 residues. CDR1 is LGHNA and CDR2 is YNFKEQ in the germline V gene. The CDR3 DNA sequence: TGTGCCAGCAGCCAGCAAGATGTGGAGGGCAATGAGCAGTTCTTC. Its translation: CASSQQDVEGNEQFF.

The CDR3 DNA reads TGCAGCGTCTGGACTAGCGGTTTCAATGAGCAGTTCTTC. Its protein is CSVWTSGFNEQFF. The chain uses TRBV29-1 and TRBJ2-1; 10 nucleotides line up with TRBD2. The junction had 5 bases not matched to a gene; V was cut back by 6 bases and J by 6 bases. CDR1 and CDR2 from the germline V gene are SQVTM and ANQGSEA. The CDR3 length is 13 residues.

This clone came up a few times. The chain uses TRBV7-9 and TRBJ2-1; 8 positions match TRBD1. The ends lost 1 base at V and 2 bases at J; junction bases unmatched: 4. The CDR3 length is 16 residues. Germline-derived CDR1 and CDR2 are SEHNR and FQNEAQ (reference sequence). Here the CDR3 reads CASSLVGTGPYNEQFF. For the CDR3, the DNA is TGTGCCAGCAGCTTAGTTGGGACAGGACCCTACAATGAGCAGTTCTTC. The full variable domain, in which reference TRBV7-9 and TRBJ2-1 provide the parts outside the CDR3, is DTGVSQNPRHKITKRGQNVTFRCDPISEHNRLYWYRQTLGQGPEFLTYFQNEAQLEKSRLLSDRFSAERPKGSFSTLEIQRTEQGDSAMYLCASSLVGTGPYNEQFFGPGTRLTVL.

CDR3 sequence (DNA): TGTGCCAGCAGTCCCGGACTAGCGGGAGCCCAGTACTTC. Protein: CASSPGLAGAQYF. The V and J genes are TRBV27 and TRBJ2-5, with 13 positions matching TRBD2. Trimming cost V 5 bases and J 9 bases; bases outside gene matches: 3. This CDR3 is built from 13 residues. The germline V gene encodes CDR1 MNHEY and CDR2 SMNVEV (reference sequence).

V and J are TRBV5-1 and TRBJ2-1; TRBD2 matches 7 bases. Germline assignment: CDR1 SGHRS and CDR2 YFSETQ. The CDR3 totals 15 residues. With V trimmed by 1 base and J by 1 base, 2 bases remained unmatched. The CDR3 coding sequence is TGCGCCAGCAGCTTGAGAGCGGGGTCCTACAATGAGCAGTTCTTC. Amino acids: CASSLRAGSYNEQFF.

V gene TRBV5-1 combines with J gene TRBJ2-3, with D maybe TRBD1 (5 bases). Trimming took 0 bases from V and 4 from J, leaving 12 bases between them. This CDR3 spans 15 amino acids. Germline V gene sequence: CDR1 SGHRS, CDR2 YFSETQ. This CDR3 is CASSLANGASDTQYF. The CDR3 region has the DNA TGCGCCAGCAGCTTGGCCAATGGGGCATCAGATACGCAGTATTTT.

The genes are TRBV7-6 and TRBJ2-2, with 9 bases lining up with TRBD2. Germline assignment: CDR1 SGHVS and CDR2 FNYEAQ. The V and J ends lost 2 bases and 7 bases, in that order; junction bases with no gene match: 8. The CDR3 sequence is 16 residues long. This CDR3 is CASSLKGTSRDGELFF. The CDR3, as DNA: TGTGCCAGCAGCTTAAAAGGGACTAGCCGGGACGGGGAGCTGTTTTTT.

This sequence joins TRBV28 and TRBJ2-4; D is undetermined. With 3 bases removed from V and 13 bases from J, the gap between germline ends came to 13 bases. The CDR3 runs 12 residues. Per germline, CDR1 MDHEN and CDR2 SYDVKM. CDR3 sequence (DNA): TGTGCCAGCAGTTTCGTAGGAGAAGGACAGTACTTC. The encoded protein is CASSFVGEGQYF. The whole variable domain, filled in from reference TRBV28 and TRBJ2-4, reads DVKVTQSSRYLVKRTGEKVFLECVQDMDHENMFWYRQDPGLGLRLIYFSYDVKMKEKGDIPEGYSVSREKKERFSLILESASTNQTSMYLCASSFVGEGQYFGAGTRLSVL.

The V call is TRBV23-1, the J call TRBJ2-7; TRBD2 might be the D (6 bases). TRBV23-1 is an ORF for which the function is uncertain. V shed 4 bases and J shed 4 bases, with 26 bases lying between them. The CDR3 totals 18 residues. In nucleotides, the CDR3 is TGCGCCAGCAGTCCAAATAGGGAGCGCGGGGCGAAGAAATACGAGCAGTACTTC. Protein: CASSPNRERGAKKYEQYF.

This clone showed up just a few times. The chain is built from TRBV7-2 and TRBJ1-5; tentatively, D is TRBD1 (5 bases). Germline CDR1 is SGHTA and CDR2 is FQGNSA. Between the trimmed V and J ends, which lost 5 bases and 5 bases, there was a span of 16 bases. This CDR3 has 15 amino acids. As DNA, the CDR3 is TGTGCCAGCAGCCCAGACATGGGAGGGGATCAGCCCCAGCATTTT. Translation: CASSPDMGGDQPQHF.

The rearrangement uses TRBV19 and TRBJ1-2, with a possible D match to TRBD1 (6 bases). The germline gives CDR1 LNHDA, CDR2 SQIVND (reference sequence). Trimming stripped 2 bases from V and 4 bases from J, with 20 bases between. This CDR3 has 17 amino acids. CDR3 amino acids: CASSIRGGTESRYGYTF. CDR3 DNA: TGTGCCAGTAGTATAAGAGGGGGAACAGAGTCTCGCTATGGCTACACCTTC.

The gene calls are TRBV9 and TRBJ2-1; possible D gene TRBD2, 6 bases. With 2 bases removed from V and 4 bases from J, the gap between germline ends came to 10 bases. The CDR3 is 14 amino acids. Germline-derived CDR1 and CDR2 are SGDLS and YYNGEE. The CDR3 region is CASSVNSGYNEQFF. CDR3 nucleotides: TGTGCCAGCAGCGTTAATAGCGGATACAATGAGCAGTTCTTC.

The chain recombines TRBV19 with TRBJ2-1; 7 nucleotides agree with TRBD1. Looked up from germline, CDR1 is LNHDA and CDR2 is SQIVND (reference sequence). Trimming removed 7 bases from V and 8 bases from J; junction bases left unmatched: 14. The CDR3 has 15 residues. The CDR3 DNA reads as TGTGCCAGTACCCCGGAACAGGGGACGTACCATGAGCAGTTCTTC. Protein product: CASTPEQGTYHEQFF. The complete variable domain, with remaining parts taken from reference TRBV19 and TRBJ2-1, reads DGGITQSPKYLFRKEGQNVTLSCEQNLNHDAMYWYRQDPGQGLRLIYYSQIVNDFQKGDIAEGYSVSREKKESFPLTVTSAQKNPTAFYLCASTPEQGTYHEQFFGPGTRLTVL.

The chain is built from TRBV18 and TRBJ2-7; 8 bases are a match to TRBD1. Germline loops: CDR1 KGHSH, CDR2 LQKENI. J was trimmed by 6 bases and V by 3 bases; bases with no gene match: 7. The length of the CDR3 is 14 residues. CDR3 region: CASSPTGVGGEQYF. DNA for the CDR3: TGTGCCAGCTCACCGACAGGGGTTGGGGGCGAGCAGTACTTC.

In DNA, the CDR3 is TGTGCCAGCAGGGGACAGGGCGATTCACCCCTCCACTTT. Translated, it gives CASRGQGDSPLHF. This sequence joins TRBV27 and TRBJ1-6, with 9 bases aligning to TRBD1. Germline lookup yields CDR1 MNHEY and CDR2 SMNVEV (reference sequence). This CDR3 has 13 amino acids. V lost 6 bases to trimming and J lost 8 bases; unmatched junction nucleotides: 2.

The chain is built from TRBV5-1 and TRBJ2-7, with 12 bases lining up with TRBD1. Trimming removed 3 bases from V and 6 bases from J; junction bases left unmatched: 4. This CDR3 has 14 residues. Germline V CDR1 and CDR2: SGHRS, YFSETQ. The chain's CDR3 is CASSSGTGGAEQYF. The CDR3 DNA is TGCGCCAGCAGCTCCGGGACAGGGGGCGCCGAGCAGTACTTC.

The chain recombines TRBV2 with TRBJ2-3; TRBD1 aligns across 8 bases. Germline V gene lookup returns CDR1 SNHLY and CDR2 FYNNEI. The ends lost 5 bases at V and 3 bases at J; junction bases unmatched: 13. This CDR3 has 17 residues. The CDR3 region has the DNA TGTGCCAGCAGTTACCGACGACAGGGGATGGGTACAGATACGCAGTATTTT. This sequence encodes CASSYRRQGMGTDTQYF.

As concerns this clone: A junction end diverges from the germline sequence, so it may reflect a read error. The V gene is TRBV7-7, the J gene TRBJ2-5; D is undetermined. The CDR3 is 13 residues long. Germline CDR1 reads SSHAT; CDR2 reads FNYEAQ (reference sequence). The CDR3: CASSLAHSETQYF. CDR3 coding DNA: TGTGCTAGCAGCTTAGCTCACTCGGAGACCCAGTACTTC. Based on the CDR3 plus reference TRBV7-7 and TRBJ2-5, the full variable domain is GAGVSQSPRYKVTKRGQDVTLRCDPISSHATLYWYQQALGQGPEFLTYFNYEAQPDKSGLPSDRFSAERPEGSISTLTIQRTEQRDSAMYRCASSLAHSETQYFGPGTRLLVL.

This rearrangement joins TRBV6-1 to TRBJ1-2; D is uncertain. From germline, CDR1 is MNHNS and CDR2 SASEGT. V gave up 1 base and J gave up 4 bases, with 13 bases separating them. The CDR3 sequence is 15 residues long. The CDR3 DNA reads TGTGCCAGCAGTGAAGGAGGCAGTAATCGCTATGGCTACACCTTC. Its translation is CASSEGGSNRYGYTF.